The 22 T cell receptor beta chains listed next were all sequenced from one sample in a study of shared clonotypes between healthy human individuals. Profiled with immunoSEQ multiplex PCR; TCRdb holds only in-frame clones, not every one. This table holds more than 450,000 clones, around 79% found once. The sequencing input was PBMCs. All receptors derive from a woman in her thirties or forties in good health. Some clones in this sample may be carry-over from other donors' samples.

The V and J genes are TRBV11-2 and TRBJ2-1, with D perhaps matching TRBD2 (5 bases). Germline V gives CDR1 SGHAT, CDR2 FQNNGV. This CDR3 comprises 15 residues. V was shortened by 0 bases and J by 9 bases, with 15 bases between the two germline ends. The CDR3 protein is CASSLDRFGVTEQFF. The CDR3 DNA follows: TGTGCCAGCAGCTTAGATCGGTTCGGGGTGACTGAGCAGTTCTTC.

J is TRBJ2-7 and V is TRBV7-2; D is undetermined. Germline V gene sequence: CDR1 SGHTA, CDR2 FQGNSA. V dropped 3 bases and J dropped 2 bases, with 8 bases sitting between them. This CDR3 spans 13 amino acids. The CDR3 DNA follows: TGTGCCAGCAGCTTTAACAGCGCCTACGAGCAGTACTTC. This encodes CASSFNSAYEQYF.

The chain has TRBV5-6 and TRBJ2-3; D is ambiguous. V was shortened by 4 bases and J by 0 bases, with 3 bases between the two germline ends. The CDR3 spans 12 residues. CDR1 and CDR2 from the germline V gene are SGHDT and YYEEEE. Here the CDR3 DNA reads TGTGCCAGCAGCATTAGCACAGATACGCAGTATTTT. Translation gives CASSISTDTQYF.

The V and J genes are TRBV23-1 and TRBJ1-1; TRBD1 is a possible D gene (6 bases). TRBV23-1 is an ORF, with its function uncertain. The CDR3 is made up of 19 amino acids. The V end was cut by 0 bases, the J end by 2 bases, with 22 bases between. The CDR3, as DNA: TGCGCCAGCAGTCAATCGGGGAGCAAACAGGGAGATGGCAACACTGAAGCTTTCTTT. Encoded protein: CASSQSGSKQGDGNTEAFF.

This clone was detected once. The chain has TRBV9 and TRBJ2-6; D not resolved. Germline-derived CDR1 and CDR2 are SGDLS and YYNGEE. Trimming took off 2 bases at V and 1 base at J, with 7 bases between the two ends. This CDR3 contains 15 residues. DNA for the CDR3: TGTGCCAGCAGCGTCCGGTTGTCTGGGGCCAACGTCCTGACTTTC. This gives the protein CASSVRLSGANVLTF. Looking up the rest from reference TRBV9 and TRBJ2-6 gives the full variable domain: DSGVTQTPKHLITATGQRVTLRCSPRSGDLSVYWYQQSLDQGLQFLIQYYNGEERAKGNILERFSAQQFPDLHSELNLSSLELGDSALYFCASSVRLSGANVLTFGAGSRLTVL.

To note about this clone: A far larger clone is a single base away, which makes a read error likely. The identical CDR3 is also encoded by other nucleotide sequences in the sample. The chain couples TRBV30 to TRBJ2-7, with TRBD2 matching 8 bases. Germline V gives CDR1 GTSNPN, CDR2 SVGIG (reference sequence). The CDR3 spans 15 residues. The CDR3 sequence: CAWTPGTRPGSEQYF. Written as DNA, the CDR3 is TGCGCCTGGACCCCCGGGACTAGGCCCGGTTCGGAGCAGTACTTC.

The chain links TRBV7-9 to TRBJ2-1, with D perhaps TRBD2 (5 bases). Germline-derived CDR1 and CDR2 are SEHNR and FQNEAQ (reference sequence). The CDR3 has 15 residues. The V gene lost 8 bases and the J gene lost 1 base, with 15 bases spanning the gap. The chain's CDR3 is CASSGMDASYNEQFF. CDR3 DNA: TGTGCCAGCTCCGGGATGGACGCTTCCTACAATGAGCAGTTCTTC. The variable domain in full, completed from reference TRBV7-9 and TRBJ2-1, reads DTGVSQNPRHKITKRGQNVTFRCDPISEHNRLYWYRQTLGQGPEFLTYFQNEAQLEKSRLLSDRFSAERPKGSFSTLEIQRTEQGDSAMYLCASSGMDASYNEQFFGPGTRLTVL.

The chain links TRBV27 to TRBJ1-2; D not resolved. The CDR3 runs 14 residues. V gave up 4 bases and J gave up 4 bases, with 13 bases separating them. Germline loops: CDR1 MNHEY, CDR2 SMNVEV (reference sequence). Here the CDR3 reads CASSSVRTGYGYTF. The CDR3 DNA sequence: TGTGCCAGCAGTTCGGTGAGGACGGGCTATGGCTACACCTTC.

This clone was observed once. The CDR3: CASSSAGGGYEQYF. CDR3 in DNA: TGTGCCAGCAGCTCAGCGGGAGGAGGATACGAGCAGTACTTC. V is TRBV5-4 and J is TRBJ2-7, with 9 bases aligning to TRBD2. Trimming cost V 3 bases and J 4 bases; bases outside gene matches: 5. There are 14 residues in the CDR3. Looked up from germline, CDR1 is SGHNT and CDR2 is YYREEE (reference sequence).

The chain employs TRBV4-2 and TRBJ2-2; 9 bases map to TRBD1. This CDR3 is built from 15 residues. CDR1 LGHNA and CDR2 YNFKEQ come from the germline V gene. The V segment lost 0 bases and the J segment 6 bases; nucleotides outside the gene matches: 2. The CDR3 protein is CASSQDGTGPGELFF. CDR3 DNA sequence: TGTGCCAGCAGCCAAGATGGGACAGGGCCCGGGGAGCTGTTTTTT.

The chain joins TRBV27 to TRBJ2-3; D tentatively fits TRBD1 or TRBD2 (7 bases each). Between the trimmed V and J ends, which lost 4 bases and 1 base, there was a span of 12 bases. The CDR3 runs to 15 residues. Germline V gene sequence: CDR1 MNHEY, CDR2 SMNVEV (reference sequence). CDR3 DNA sequence: TGTGCCAGCAGTTCCCCAGGGGGGGGCACAGATACGCAGTATTTT. This encodes CASSSPGGGTDTQYF.

This chain links TRBV30 with TRBJ1-1; 8 nucleotides line up with TRBD1. Per germline, CDR1 GTSNPN and CDR2 SVGIG (reference sequence). The CDR3 is made up of 13 amino acids. V shed 4 bases, J shed 1 base, and the junction held 2 bases outside the gene matches. CDR3 in amino acids: CAWTTGGNTEAFF. CDR3 in DNA: TGTGCCTGGACCACAGGGGGGAACACTGAAGCTTTCTTT.

J is TRBJ2-7 and V is TRBV5-4; no definite D call. The CDR3 length is 13 residues. V was trimmed by 1 base and J by 1 base, leaving 6 bases between them. CDR1 is SGHNT, CDR2 YYREEE, per germline (reference sequence). CDR3 sequence (DNA): TGTGCCAGCAGCTTGAGATTTTCCTACGAGCAGTACTTC. It specifies CASSLRFSYEQYF.

This clone occurred a few times. The chain carries TRBV9 and TRBJ2-5; TRBD1 matches at 8 bases. The J segment lost 4 bases and the V segment lost 0 bases, leaving 5 bases of the junction unmatched. Germline CDR1 is SGDLS and CDR2 is YYNGEE. This CDR3 contains 15 residues. Here the CDR3 DNA reads TGTGCCAGCAGCGTAGGGTGGCAGGGGGCAGAGACCCAGTACTTC. It yields the protein CASSVGWQGAETQYF.

CDR3 loop: CSVVPSVLADTSYNEQFF. The CDR3 coding sequence is TGCAGCGTTGTCCCGAGTGTACTAGCGGACACCTCCTACAATGAGCAGTTCTTC. V is TRBV29-1 and J is TRBJ2-1, with TRBD2 matching 8 bases. In germline, CDR1 is SQVTM, CDR2 ANQGSEA. Germline trimming cut 4 bases from V and 0 bases from J; bases unmatched to any gene: 14. The length of the CDR3 is 18 residues.

The CDR3 DNA reads TGTGCCAGCAGCTTTAAAGTAAGCACAGATACGCAGTATTTT. Amino acid sequence: CASSFKVSTDTQYF. This chain connects TRBV7-2 to TRBJ2-3; D ambiguous. CDR3 length equals 14 residues. V lost 3 bases and J 0 bases, leaving 7 bases between the germline ends. The germline V gene encodes CDR1 SGHTA and CDR2 FQGNSA. Full variable domain (outside the CDR3, taken from reference TRBV7-2 and TRBJ2-3): GAGVSQSPSNKVTEKGKDVELRCDPISGHTALYWYRQSLGQGLEFLIYFQGNSAPDKSGLPSDRFSAERTGGSVSTLTIQRTQQEDSAVYLCASSFKVSTDTQYFGPGTRLTVL.

J is TRBJ1-2 and V is TRBV6-5; TRBD1 might be the D (5 bases). CDR3 size: 14 residues. Germline V lookup: CDR1 MNHEY, CDR2 SVGAGI. The V end was cut by 5 bases, the J end by 4 bases, with 14 bases between. CDR3 in DNA: TGTGCCAGCAGTAAGGGACGCCCGGCCTATGGCTACACCTTC. Amino acid sequence: CASSKGRPAYGYTF.

This clone came up a few times. The chain recombines TRBV2 with TRBJ1-1; maybe TRBD1 (6 bases). This CDR3 is built from 14 residues. The V end lost 6 bases, the J end lost 5 bases, and 16 bases lay between the germline ends. Germline V gene lookup returns CDR1 SNHLY and CDR2 FYNNEI. CDR3 amino acids: CASSSGQLPTEAFF. The DNA of the CDR3 is TGTGCCAGCAGCTCAGGACAGCTTCCGACTGAAGCTTTCTTT.

The chain couples TRBV5-1 to TRBJ2-7; D possibly corresponds to TRBD2 (6 bases). The CDR3 covers 14 residues. The V and J ends lost 0 bases and 3 bases respectively, with 10 bases between them. Germline CDR1 is SGHRS and CDR2 is YFSETQ. The CDR3 sequence: CASSLVSGSYEQYF. The CDR3 DNA is TGCGCCAGCAGCTTGGTTTCCGGGAGCTACGAGCAGTACTTC.

The chain is built from TRBV28 and TRBJ2-5; possibly TRBD2 for D (6 bases). Germline assignment: CDR1 MDHEN and CDR2 SYDVKM. The CDR3 sequence is 12 residues long. With 6 bases removed from V and 5 bases from J, the gap between germline ends came to 10 bases. The CDR3 DNA reads as TGTGCCAGCAGAGCAGGGAGGGAGACCCAGTACTTC. Translation gives CASRAGRETQYF. Combining the CDR3 with reference TRBV28 and TRBJ2-5 gives the whole variable domain DVKVTQSSRYLVKRTGEKVFLECVQDMDHENMFWYRQDPGLGLRLIYFSYDVKMKEKGDIPEGYSVSREKKERFSLILESASTNQTSMYLCASRAGRETQYFGPGTRLLVL.

A note on this clone: Other DNA sequences of this sample code for an identical CDR3. The DNA for the CDR3 is TGTGCCAGCTCACCGGGCGGGCCCTACGAGCAGTACTTC. Translated: CASSPGGPYEQYF. This sequence joins TRBV18 and TRBJ2-7; possible D gene TRBD2, 5 bases. Germline-derived CDR1 and CDR2 are KGHSH and LQKENI. This CDR3 contains 13 residues. Trimming left V 3 bases short and J 2 bases short, with 8 bases between.

The gene calls are TRBV6-5 and TRBJ2-7, with D possibly matching TRBD1 (6 bases). The V gene's germline CDR1 is MNHEY and CDR2 SVGAGI. V was pared by 6 bases and J by 7 bases, with 16 bases between. The CDR3 is 13 amino acids. The CDR3 coding sequence is TGTGCCAGCAGGCCAAGGGGGTCGTGGGAGCAGTACTTC. The encoded protein is CASRPRGSWEQYF.